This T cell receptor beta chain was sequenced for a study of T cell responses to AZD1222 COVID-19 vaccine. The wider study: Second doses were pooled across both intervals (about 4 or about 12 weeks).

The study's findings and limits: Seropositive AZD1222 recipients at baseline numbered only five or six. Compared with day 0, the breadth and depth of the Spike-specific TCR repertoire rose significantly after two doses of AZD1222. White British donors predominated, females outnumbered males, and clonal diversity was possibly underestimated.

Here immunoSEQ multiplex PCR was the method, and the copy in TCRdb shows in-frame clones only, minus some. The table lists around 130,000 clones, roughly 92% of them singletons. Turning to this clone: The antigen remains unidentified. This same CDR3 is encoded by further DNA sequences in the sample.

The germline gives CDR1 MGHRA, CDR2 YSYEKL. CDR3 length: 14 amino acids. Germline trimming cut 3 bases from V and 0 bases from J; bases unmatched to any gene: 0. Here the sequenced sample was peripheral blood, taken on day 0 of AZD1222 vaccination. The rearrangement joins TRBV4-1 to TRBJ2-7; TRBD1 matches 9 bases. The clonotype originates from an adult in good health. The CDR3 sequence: CASSQGQGSYEQYF. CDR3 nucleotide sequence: TGCGCCAGCAGCCAGGGACAGGGCTCCTACGAGCAGTACTTC.